This TCR beta chain was sequenced for a study of vaccination and CD4 T cells after COVID-19. Study in general: Convalescent patients gave post-COVID blood a median about 91 days post-diagnosis, range 35 to 161.

Only a few counts were recorded for this clonotype. The antigen is not known. The study, taken as a whole, reports: There was no significant change from about 20 to 38 median reactive clonotypes. Spike mono-reactivity was found in 304 of the 307 vaccine-specific clones identified in convalescent patients. Only post-vaccination samples contained a median approximately 90% of the reactive clones in convalescent patients.

The treatment denotes: approximately 9-day PBMC culture with coronavirus spike peptide pools or control peptides (ViraFEST assay). The study sequenced cultured CD4+ T cell DNA using the Oncomine TCR Beta short-read assay. TCRdb reprocessed the PCR reads with MiXCR, giving one entry per CDR3 protein. The sample holds 4,000 to 5,000 distinct CDR3 sequences, around 62% seen once. This CDR3 spans 11 amino acids. V was cut by 8 bases and J by 5 bases, with 9 bases left in between. Per germline, CDR1 SGHTA and CDR2 FQGNSA. V usage is TRBV7-2 and J usage is TRBJ2-5; D remains ambiguous. The sample consisted of CD4+ T cells from blood, cultured in vitro. The sequence came from a human donor who had recovered from COVID-19. DNA of the CDR3: TGTGCCAGCCGCCTATCGGAGACCCAGTACTTC. Translating gives CASRLSETQYF.